This paragraph reports one T cell receptor beta chain. The junction had 8 bases not matched to a gene; V was cut back by 3 bases and J by 6 bases. Germline lookup yields CDR1 LNHDA and CDR2 SQIVND (reference sequence). The CDR3 runs to 15 residues. This specimen belongs to a study of blood T cell repertoires in COVID-19. Study information: Sources were T cells, B-cell-depleted T cells, or PBMCs; the material itself was cDNA or gDNA.

As processed by the authors: Estimated nucleated cell counts came from reference gene primer amplification. The repertoire was sequenced with immunoSEQ multiplex PCR; TCRdb's copy has only in-frame clones and lacks some. V and J calls and clone size are copied from that table; D and trimming were computed from the DNA. Here the sample spans about 180,000 clones, 82% being singletons. The V and J genes are TRBV19 and TRBJ2-1; 7 nucleotides align to TRBD1. The clonotype originates from a woman older than 75 with active or convalescent COVID-19. The sample comprised peripheral blood. DNA for the CDR3: TGTGCCAGTAGTATCCGACAGGGTAGCATCAATGAGCAGTTCTTC. It translates to CASSIRQGSINEQFF.